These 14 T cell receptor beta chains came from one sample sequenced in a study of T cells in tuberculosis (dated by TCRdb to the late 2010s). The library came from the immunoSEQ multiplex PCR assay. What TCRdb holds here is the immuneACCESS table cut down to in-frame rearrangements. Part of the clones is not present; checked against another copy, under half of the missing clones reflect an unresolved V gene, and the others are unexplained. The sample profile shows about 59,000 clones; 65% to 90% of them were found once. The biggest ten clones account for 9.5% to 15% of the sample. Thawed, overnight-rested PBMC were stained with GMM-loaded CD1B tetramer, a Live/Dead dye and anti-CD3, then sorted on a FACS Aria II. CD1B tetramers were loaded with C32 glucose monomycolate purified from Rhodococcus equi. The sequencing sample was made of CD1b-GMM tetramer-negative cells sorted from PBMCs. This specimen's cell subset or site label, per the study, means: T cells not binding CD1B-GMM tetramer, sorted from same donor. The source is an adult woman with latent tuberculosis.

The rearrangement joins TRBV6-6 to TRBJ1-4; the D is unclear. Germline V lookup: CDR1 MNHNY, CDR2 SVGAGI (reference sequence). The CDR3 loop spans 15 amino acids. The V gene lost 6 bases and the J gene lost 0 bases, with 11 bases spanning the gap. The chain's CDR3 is CASRRDGATNEKLFF. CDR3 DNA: TGTGCCAGCAGAAGAGACGGAGCAACTAATGAAAAACTGTTTTTT.

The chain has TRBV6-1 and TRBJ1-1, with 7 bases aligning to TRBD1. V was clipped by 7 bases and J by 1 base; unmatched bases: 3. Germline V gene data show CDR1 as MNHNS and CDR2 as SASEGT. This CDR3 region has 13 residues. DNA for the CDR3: TGTGCCAGCAAAGGGACAGCGAACACTGAAGCTTTCTTT. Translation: CASKGTANTEAFF.

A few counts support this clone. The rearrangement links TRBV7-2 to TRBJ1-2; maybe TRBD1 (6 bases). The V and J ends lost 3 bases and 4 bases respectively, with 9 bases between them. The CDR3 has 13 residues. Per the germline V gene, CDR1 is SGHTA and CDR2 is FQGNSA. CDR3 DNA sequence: TGTGCCAGCAGCTTTAAAGGGGGCTATGGCTACACCTTC. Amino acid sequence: CASSFKGGYGYTF.

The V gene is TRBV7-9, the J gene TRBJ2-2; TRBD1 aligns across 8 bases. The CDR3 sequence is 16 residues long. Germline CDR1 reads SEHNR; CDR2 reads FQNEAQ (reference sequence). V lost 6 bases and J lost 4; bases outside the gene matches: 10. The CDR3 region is CASRRSGTGFTGELFF. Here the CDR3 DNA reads TGTGCCAGCAGACGTAGTGGGACAGGCTTCACCGGGGAGCTGTTTTTT.

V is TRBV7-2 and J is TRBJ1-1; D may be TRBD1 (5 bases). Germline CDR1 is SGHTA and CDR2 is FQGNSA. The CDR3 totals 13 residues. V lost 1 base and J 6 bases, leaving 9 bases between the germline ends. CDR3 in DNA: TGTGCCAGCAGCTTAGTCTCAGGGTCTGAAGCTTTCTTT. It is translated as CASSLVSGSEAFF.

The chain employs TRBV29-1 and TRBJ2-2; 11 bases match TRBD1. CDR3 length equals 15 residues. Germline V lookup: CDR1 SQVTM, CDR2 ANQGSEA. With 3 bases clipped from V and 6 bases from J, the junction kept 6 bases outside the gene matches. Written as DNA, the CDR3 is TGCAGCGTTGAGGCGGGACAGGGGGTTTCCGGGGAGCTGTTTTTT. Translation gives CSVEAGQGVSGELFF.

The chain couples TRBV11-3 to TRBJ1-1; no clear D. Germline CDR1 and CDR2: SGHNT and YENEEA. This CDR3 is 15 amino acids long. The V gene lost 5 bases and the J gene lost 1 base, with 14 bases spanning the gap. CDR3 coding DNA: TGTGCCAGCAGCCCCTGGGCGAGGGCGAACACTGAAGCTTTCTTT. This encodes CASSPWARANTEAFF.

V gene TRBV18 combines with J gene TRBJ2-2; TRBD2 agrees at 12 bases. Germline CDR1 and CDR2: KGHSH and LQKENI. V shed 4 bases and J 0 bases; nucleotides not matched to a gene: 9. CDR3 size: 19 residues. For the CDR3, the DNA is TGTGCCAGCTCACTGGCCGGGACTAGCGGGTTTTCGAACACCGGGGAGCTGTTTTTT. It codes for CASSLAGTSGFSNTGELFF.

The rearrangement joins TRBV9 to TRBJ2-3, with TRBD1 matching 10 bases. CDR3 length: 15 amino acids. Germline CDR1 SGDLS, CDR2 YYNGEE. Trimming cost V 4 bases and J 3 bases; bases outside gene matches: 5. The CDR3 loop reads CASSFSGQGTDTQYF. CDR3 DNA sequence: TGTGCCAGCAGCTTCTCGGGACAGGGGACAGATACGCAGTATTTT.

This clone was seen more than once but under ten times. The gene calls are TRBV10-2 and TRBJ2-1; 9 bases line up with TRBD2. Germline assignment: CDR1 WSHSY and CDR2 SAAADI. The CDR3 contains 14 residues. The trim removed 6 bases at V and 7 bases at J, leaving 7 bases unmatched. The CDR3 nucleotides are TGCGCCAGCAGGGCTAGCGGGATAGGGAATGAGCAGTTCTTC. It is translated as CASRASGIGNEQFF.

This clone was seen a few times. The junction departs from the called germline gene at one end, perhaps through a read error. CDR3 in DNA: TGTGCCATCAGCGAGACTAGCGGGGACTACAGTGAGCAGTTCTTC. Its translation is CAISETSGDYSEQFF. This rearrangement joins TRBV10-3 to TRBJ2-1; 11 positions match TRBD2. Germline assignment: CDR1 ENHRY and CDR2 SYGVKD. The CDR3 runs 15 residues.

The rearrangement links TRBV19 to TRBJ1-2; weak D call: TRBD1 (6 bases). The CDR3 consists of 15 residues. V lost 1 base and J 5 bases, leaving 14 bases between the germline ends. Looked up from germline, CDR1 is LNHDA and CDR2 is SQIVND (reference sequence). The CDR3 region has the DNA TGTGCCAGTAGTATAGCACAGGGACCGTCGTATGGCTACACCTTC. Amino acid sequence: CASSIAQGPSYGYTF.

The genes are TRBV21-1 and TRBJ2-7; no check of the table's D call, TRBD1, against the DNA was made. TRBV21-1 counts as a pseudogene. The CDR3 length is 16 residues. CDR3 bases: TGTGCCAGCAGCAAAGCCTTCCGGGACAGGGCCCACGAGCAGTACTTC. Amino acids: CASSKAFRDRAHEQYF.

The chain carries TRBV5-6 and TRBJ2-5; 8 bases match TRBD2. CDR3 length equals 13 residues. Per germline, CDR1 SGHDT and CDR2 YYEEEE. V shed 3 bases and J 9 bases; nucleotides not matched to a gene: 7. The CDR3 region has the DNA TGTGCCAGCAGCTCTTTACCGGGAGGGGCCCAGTACTTC. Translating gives CASSSLPGGAQYF.